A single sample is the source of the 5 T cell receptor beta chains below, sequenced in a study of blood T cell repertoires in COVID-19. TCRdb's table, derived via immunoSEQ multiplex PCR, lists solely in-frame clones and lacks some. Of more than 300,000 clones listed, more than 75% are singletons. The sequenced sample was peripheral blood. These receptors were taken from a woman between 45 and 65 years old with COVID-19, enrolled during active disease.

This clone has ten or more counts. The J gene is TRBJ2-3, the V gene TRBV5-5, with TRBD2 matching over 7 bases. The V segment lost 6 bases and the J segment 4 bases; nucleotides outside the gene matches: 8. The CDR3 has 14 amino acids. Germline CDR1 is SGHKS and CDR2 is YYEKEE (reference sequence). As DNA, the CDR3 is TGTGCCAGCACCCCGGGGGGTCGGGCAGATACGCAGTATTTT. It codes for CASTPGGRADTQYF.

The chain couples TRBV29-1 to TRBJ1-2; 8 bases agree with TRBD1. The length of the CDR3 is 16 residues. Germline V gene data show CDR1 as SQVTM and CDR2 as ANQGSEA. The junction had 11 bases not matched to a gene; V was cut back by 4 bases and J by 1 base. The CDR3 sequence is CSVVESPDRDNYGYTF. The CDR3 region has the DNA TGCAGCGTTGTAGAGTCGCCGGACAGGGATAACTATGGCTACACCTTC.

This clone was seen a few times. V usage is TRBV4-2 and J usage is TRBJ2-1; TRBD2 matches 7 bases. Germline values: CDR1 LGHNA, CDR2 YNFKEQ. The CDR3 is 17 residues long. J lost 7 bases, V lost 4 bases, and 16 bases had no gene match. The CDR3 DNA reads as TGTGCCAGCAGCCCCCTGACAAGCGGGAAGGGAAGGAATGAGCAGTTCTTC. This sequence encodes CASSPLTSGKGRNEQFF.

The gene calls are TRBV24-1 and TRBJ2-3; TRBD1 aligns across 10 bases. The CDR3 is 15 residues long. Germline loops: CDR1 KGHDR, CDR2 SFDVKD. V shed 4 bases and J 12 bases; nucleotides not matched to a gene: 12. The DNA of the CDR3 is TGTGCCACCAGTGAATATACGACAGGGGGCCGGGACCAGTATTTT. It encodes CATSEYTTGGRDQYF.

This clone has a single count. In DNA, the CDR3 is TGTGCCATCAGGGACAGTAGGGTGCTGGGCTACGAGCAGTACTTC. Translation: CAIRDSRVLGYEQYF. The chain is built from TRBV10-3 and TRBJ2-7, with D maybe TRBD1 (6 bases). Germline values: CDR1 ENHRY, CDR2 SYGVKD. V was cut by 6 bases and J by 3 bases, with 18 bases left in between. The CDR3 consists of 15 residues.